This T cell receptor beta chain was recovered during a study of beta chain features in type 1 diabetes. Study outcomes and limitations: There were fewer insertions and more deletions at the VDJ junctions of type 1 diabetes patients.

This clone was recorded a few times. Its antigen is not known. This CDR3 is built from 16 residues. With V trimmed by 0 bases and J by 4 bases, 6 bases remained unmatched. The germline gives CDR1 SGHRS, CDR2 YFSETQ. Isolated RNA was reverse transcribed in full, so expressed TCRB transcripts were sequenced. This table comes from immunoSEQ multiplex PCR, and its TCRdb copy is limited to in-frame clones, with some not included. The data hold 200,000 to 250,000 clones, with 25% to 30% observed a single time. Purity exceeding 98% was reached by all sorted populations. The rearrangement joins TRBV5-1 to TRBJ2-3, with 9 positions matching TRBD2. This TCR was sampled from a man aged 30 to 45 in good health. The sample consisted of central memory CD4+ T cells from blood. The CDR3 region has the DNA TGCGCCAGCAGCTTGGCCAATAGCGGGAGTTCAGATACGCAGTATTTT. It translates to CASSLANSGSSDTQYF.